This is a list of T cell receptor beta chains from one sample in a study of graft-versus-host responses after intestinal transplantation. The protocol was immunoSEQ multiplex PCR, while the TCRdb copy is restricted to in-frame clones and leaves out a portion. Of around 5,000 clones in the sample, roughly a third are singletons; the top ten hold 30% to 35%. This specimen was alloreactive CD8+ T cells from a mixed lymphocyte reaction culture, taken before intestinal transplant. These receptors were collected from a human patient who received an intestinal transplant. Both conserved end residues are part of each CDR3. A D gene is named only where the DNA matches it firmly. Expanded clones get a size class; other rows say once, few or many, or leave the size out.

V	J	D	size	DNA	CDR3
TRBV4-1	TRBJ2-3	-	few	TGCGCCAGCAGCCAAAACAGGGTCGCAGATACGCAGTATTTT	CASSQNRVADTQYF
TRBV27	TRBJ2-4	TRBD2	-	TGTGCCAGCAGTCCTACTACTAGCGGCCCAGCCAAAAACATTCAGTACTTC	CASSPTTSGPAKNIQYF
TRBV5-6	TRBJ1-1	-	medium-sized	TGTGCCAGCAGACCGTGGGGAGGGGGCACTGAAGCTTTCTTT	CASRPWGGGTEAFF
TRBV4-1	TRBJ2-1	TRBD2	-	TGCGCCAGCAGCCAAGAAGGTCGGCGGGAGTATGAGCAGTTCTTC	CASSQEGRREYEQFF
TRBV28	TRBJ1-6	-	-	TGTGCCAGCAGTTCAAAATTCGGACAGCAGAATTCACCCCTCCACTTT	CASSSKFGQQNSPLHF
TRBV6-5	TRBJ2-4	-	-	TGTGCCAGCAGTTACTCATCAGGGAACAACATTCAGTACTTC	CASSYSSGNNIQYF
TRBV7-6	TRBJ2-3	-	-	TGTGCCAGCAGCTTATTGGACAGAAGCACAGATACGCAGTATTTT	CASSLLDRSTDTQYF
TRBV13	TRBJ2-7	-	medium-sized	TGTGCCAGCAGCCCCGGACTGTCAAGCTCCTACGAGCAGTACTTC	CASSPGLSSSYEQYF
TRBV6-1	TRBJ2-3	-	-	TGTGCCAGCAGTGTCTGGGTAGGAGGGGATACGCAGTATTTT	CASSVWVGGDTQYF
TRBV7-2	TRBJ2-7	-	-	TGTGCCAGCAGCTTAGAAGCGTTCCTTACCTACGAGCAGTACTTC	CASSLEAFLTYEQYF
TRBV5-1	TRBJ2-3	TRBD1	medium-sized	TGCGCCAGCAGCGCAGCCGGGACAGGTCGCACAGATACGCAGTATTTT	CASSAAGTGRTDTQYF
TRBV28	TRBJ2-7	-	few	TGTGCCAGCAGTTTGGGAGACGAGCAGTACTTC	CASSLGDEQYF
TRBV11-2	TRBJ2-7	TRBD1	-	TGTGCCAGCAGCTTGGGGACAGGGGGCCTCCCCTCCTACGAGCAGTACTTC	CASSLGTGGLPSYEQYF
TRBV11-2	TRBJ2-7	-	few	TGTGCCAGCAGCTCAATACTTATGTACGAGCAGTACTTC	CASSSILMYEQYF
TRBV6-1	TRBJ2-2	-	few	TGTGCCAGCAGTTCCGGGACTTACACCGGGGAGCTGTTTTTT	CASSSGTYTGELFF